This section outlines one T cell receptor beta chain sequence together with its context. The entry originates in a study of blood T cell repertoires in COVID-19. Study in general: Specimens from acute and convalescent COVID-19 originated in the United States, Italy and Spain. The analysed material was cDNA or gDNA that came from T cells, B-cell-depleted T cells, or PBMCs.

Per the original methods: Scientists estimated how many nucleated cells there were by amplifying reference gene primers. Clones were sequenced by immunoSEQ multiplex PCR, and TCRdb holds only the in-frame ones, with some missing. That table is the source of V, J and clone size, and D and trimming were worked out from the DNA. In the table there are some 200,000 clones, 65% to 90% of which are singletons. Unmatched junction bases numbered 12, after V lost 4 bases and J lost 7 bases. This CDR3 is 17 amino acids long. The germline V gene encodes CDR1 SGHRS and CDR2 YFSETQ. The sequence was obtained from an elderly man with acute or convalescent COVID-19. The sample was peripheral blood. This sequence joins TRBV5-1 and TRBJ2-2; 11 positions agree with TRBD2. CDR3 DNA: TGCGCCAGCAGCCTGATTCCACTAGCGGGAGAGGGCGGGGAGCTGTTTTTT. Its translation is CASSLIPLAGEGGELFF.